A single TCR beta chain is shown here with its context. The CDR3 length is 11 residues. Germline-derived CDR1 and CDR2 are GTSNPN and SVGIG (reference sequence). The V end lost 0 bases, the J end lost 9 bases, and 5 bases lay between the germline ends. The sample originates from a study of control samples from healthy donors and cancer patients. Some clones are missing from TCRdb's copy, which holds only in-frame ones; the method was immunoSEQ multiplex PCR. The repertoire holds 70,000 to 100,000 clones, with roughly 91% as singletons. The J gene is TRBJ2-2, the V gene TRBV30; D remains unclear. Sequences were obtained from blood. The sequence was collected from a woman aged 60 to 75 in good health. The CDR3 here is CAWSVKRELFF. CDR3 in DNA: TGTGCCTGGAGTGTAAAACGGGAGCTGTTTTTT.